This TCR beta chain is drawn from a study of control samples from healthy donors and cancer patients. TCRdb keeps only in-frame clones here, not all; method: immunoSEQ multiplex PCR. The table lists 95,000 to 130,000 clones, around 89% of them singletons, with 2% to 2.5% in the top ten. The V segment lost 5 bases and the J segment 3 bases; nucleotides outside the gene matches: 10. The CDR3 is 17 residues long. From germline, CDR1 is SSHAT and CDR2 FNYEAQ (reference sequence). The J gene is TRBJ2-3, the V gene TRBV7-7; 11 positions agree with TRBD1. The sequence was obtained from a woman aged 70-85 years in good health. The specimen sequenced was blood. CDR3 region: CASSRFPGQGVTDTQYF. The CDR3 DNA sequence: TGTGCCAGCAGCCGATTTCCGGGACAGGGGGTAACAGATACGCAGTATTTT.